One and the same sample provided the 20 T cell receptor beta chains below, sequenced in a study of shared clonotypes between healthy human individuals (TCRdb year 2020). Library construction relied on the immunoSEQ multiplex PCR assay. TCRdb took over this immuneACCESS table, retaining in-frame rearrangements with V and J assigned. Such tables are incomplete; in checked studies, under half of the missing clones stem from an unresolved V gene, and the remainder is unexplained. Counted in this sample were approximately 400,000 clones; around 96% of them appeared once. The ten largest clones add up to 0.25% to 0.35% of the sample. Sequences were obtained from memory CD8+ T cells sorted from blood. The sample's cell subset or site label is to be understood as: CD45RO+ cells pooled with CCR7-negative TemRA cells. The receptors were sampled from a man aged 30-40 years in good health.

The chain has TRBV9 and TRBJ2-3; the D is unclear. The CDR3 is made up of 15 amino acids. Trimming removed 0 bases at V and 2 bases at J, with 10 bases between. CDR1 SGDLS and CDR2 YYNGEE come from the germline V gene. CDR3 sequence (DNA): TGTGCCAGCAGCGTAGGGCTAGGTCCCACAGATACGCAGTATTTT. Protein: CASSVGLGPTDTQYF.

The chain carries TRBV5-1 and TRBJ2-5; TRBD2 agrees at 7 bases. Trimming cost V 2 bases and J 5 bases; bases outside gene matches: 6. CDR1 is SGHRS and CDR2 is YFSETQ in the germline V gene. This CDR3 has 14 residues. CDR3 nucleotide sequence: TGCGCCAGCAGCTTAACGACTAGCAAGGAGACCCAGTACTTC. Translated, it gives CASSLTTSKETQYF.

V is TRBV5-1 and J is TRBJ2-5, with 8 bases fitting TRBD2. The CDR3 runs 15 residues. Germline CDR1 and CDR2: SGHRS and YFSETQ. Trimming cost V 7 bases and J 3 bases; bases outside gene matches: 11. This chain's CDR3 is CASGPTGTREETQYF. As DNA, the CDR3 is TGCGCCAGCGGGCCAACCGGGACTAGGGAAGAGACCCAGTACTTC.

This clone was observed a handful of times. This chain joins TRBV19 and TRBJ2-7; the D gene could be TRBD1 or TRBD2 (5 bases each). The CDR3 totals 13 residues. Trimming took 5 bases from V and 0 from J, leaving 8 bases between them. Germline V lookup: CDR1 LNHDA, CDR2 SQIVND (reference sequence). CDR3 amino acids: CASSRDVSYEQYF. CDR3 in DNA: TGTGCCAGTAGTCGGGACGTCTCCTACGAGCAGTACTTC.

This chain uses TRBV4-2 with TRBJ2-1, with 9 bases lining up with TRBD2. The CDR3 is 19 residues long. Germline assignment: CDR1 LGHNA and CDR2 YNFKEQ. V was pared by 2 bases and J by 6 bases, with 17 bases of the junction left unmatched. CDR3 residues: CASSQLKMGGTSNFNEQFF. The CDR3 nucleotides are TGTGCCAGCAGCCAACTTAAGATGGGTGGGACTAGCAACTTCAATGAGCAGTTCTTC.

This clone was found a few times. The chain combines TRBV7-9 with TRBJ2-2; possible D gene TRBD2, 6 bases. The CDR3 runs 15 residues. The germline CDR1 and CDR2 sequences are SEHNR and FQNEAQ (reference sequence). The V and J ends lost 1 base and 4 bases respectively, with 10 bases between them. Written as DNA, the CDR3 is TGTGCCAGCAGCTTAGTGACCGGGGGCACCGGGGAGCTGTTTTTT. Residues: CASSLVTGGTGELFF.

V gene TRBV29-1 combines with J gene TRBJ1-5; D perhaps matches TRBD1 (5 bases). Trimming pared 7 bases from V and 12 bases from J, leaving 16 bases between. The CDR3 loop spans 11 amino acids. Germline V gene lookup returns CDR1 SQVTM and CDR2 ANQGSEA. The CDR3 loop reads CSAGTPGGQHF. The DNA of the CDR3 is TGCAGCGCCGGGACCCCTGGGGGCCAGCATTTT.

The V gene is TRBV28, the J gene TRBJ2-6; D is possibly TRBD1 (6 bases). The CDR3 totals 15 residues. V shed 6 bases and J shed 1 base, with 10 bases lying between them. The V gene's germline CDR1 is MDHEN and CDR2 SYDVKM. Here the CDR3 reads CASRGTGSGANVLTF. The CDR3 coding sequence is TGTGCCAGCAGGGGAACAGGGTCTGGGGCCAACGTCCTGACTTTC.

V gene TRBV6-1 combines with J gene TRBJ2-1, with TRBD2 matching over 8 bases. CDR1 MNHNS and CDR2 SASEGT come from the germline V gene. V shed 4 bases and J 5 bases; nucleotides not matched to a gene: 7. CDR3 length equals 15 residues. The DNA for the CDR3 is TGTGCCAGCAGTGCCGGGACTAGTCCGAACAATGAGCAGTTCTTC. It yields the protein CASSAGTSPNNEQFF.

J is TRBJ2-1 and V is TRBV5-5; 15 bases align to TRBD2. Trimming at V came to 3 bases and at J to 6 bases, leaving 1 base not matched to a gene. The V gene's germline CDR1 is SGHKS and CDR2 YYEKEE (reference sequence). The CDR3 has 15 residues. CDR3 coding DNA: TGTGCCAGCAGCTGGACTAGCGGGAGGGCCAATGAGCAGTTCTTC. The encoded protein is CASSWTSGRANEQFF.

The gene calls are TRBV5-1 and TRBJ2-2; the match to TRBD2 covers 7 bases. This CDR3 has 12 residues. Germline V gene lookup returns CDR1 SGHRS and CDR2 YFSETQ. Germline trimming cut 3 bases from V and 7 bases from J; bases unmatched to any gene: 0. CDR3: CASSSGGGELFF. DNA of the CDR3: TGCGCCAGCAGCTCGGGGGGCGGGGAGCTGTTTTTT.

This clone came up once. CDR3 DNA sequence: TGCAGCGTTGGGGCGGGTCATTATGGCTACACCTTC. Amino acid sequence: CSVGAGHYGYTF. The rearrangement links TRBV29-1 to TRBJ1-2, with unresolved D. Per germline, CDR1 SQVTM and CDR2 ANQGSEA. The CDR3 length is 12 residues. V lost 4 bases, J lost 5 bases, and 11 bases lay in between.

The chain carries TRBV2 and TRBJ2-1; D may correspond to TRBD1 or TRBD2 (6 bases each). Germline loops: CDR1 SNHLY, CDR2 FYNNEI. This CDR3 spans 16 amino acids. Trimming removed 7 bases from V and 7 bases from J, with 23 bases in between. The CDR3 DNA is TGTGCCAGCAACCCCCTCCGGGGGATAGGGGGGAATGAGCAGTTCTTC. As protein: CASNPLRGIGGNEQFF.

The chain carries TRBV5-1 and TRBJ2-6; D is uncertain. V gave up 0 bases and J gave up 2 bases, with 6 bases separating them. The CDR3 covers 15 residues. Germline V CDR1 and CDR2: SGHRS, YFSETQ. The CDR3: CASSLVATGANVLTF. The CDR3 nucleotides read TGCGCCAGCAGCTTGGTGGCAACTGGGGCCAACGTCCTGACTTTC.

V gene TRBV5-1 combines with J gene TRBJ2-7; 9 nucleotides line up with TRBD1. CDR1 and CDR2 (germline): SGHRS, YFSETQ. The J segment lost 6 bases and the V segment lost 4 bases, leaving 5 bases of the junction unmatched. The CDR3 spans 13 residues. The CDR3 region is CASSGTGLSEQYF. In DNA, the CDR3 is TGCGCCAGCAGCGGGACAGGGCTGTCCGAGCAGTACTTC.

The gene calls are TRBV4-2 and TRBJ2-1; 7 nucleotides match TRBD2. J was trimmed by 0 bases and V by 0 bases; bases with no gene match: 8. This CDR3 has 18 residues. Germline V lookup: CDR1 LGHNA, CDR2 YNFKEQ. CDR3 loop: CASSQDGGTPSSYNEQFF. Here the CDR3 DNA reads TGTGCCAGCAGCCAAGACGGGGGGACTCCTAGCTCCTACAATGAGCAGTTCTTC.

The chain uses TRBV19 and TRBJ2-1, with TRBD2 matching 9 bases. Germline CDR1 and CDR2: LNHDA and SQIVND (reference sequence). V shed 3 bases, J shed 7 bases, and the junction held 10 bases outside the gene matches. The CDR3 has 16 amino acids. DNA for the CDR3: TGTGCCAGTAGTATCCGAGCGGGAGGCCCGGGTAATGAGCAGTTCTTC. Its protein product is CASSIRAGGPGNEQFF.

The genes are TRBV28 and TRBJ1-3; D is unclear. The V end was cut by 6 bases, the J end by 8 bases, with 11 bases between. The V gene's germline CDR1 is MDHEN and CDR2 SYDVKM. The CDR3 sequence is 12 residues long. The CDR3 protein is CASSRIWDTIYF. CDR3 bases: TGTGCCAGCAGCAGAATTTGGGACACCATATATTTT.

The chain employs TRBV28 and TRBJ2-2; possible D gene TRBD1, 5 bases. The CDR3 is 11 amino acids. The germline V gene encodes CDR1 MDHEN and CDR2 SYDVKM. The V and J ends lost 9 bases and 4 bases respectively, with 6 bases between them. This chain's CDR3 is CASTGTGELFF. CDR3 DNA sequence: TGTGCCAGTACAGGCACCGGGGAGCTGTTTTTT.

This chain links TRBV20-1 with TRBJ2-1; the D is unclear. CDR1 is DFQATT, CDR2 SNEGSKA, per germline (reference sequence). The CDR3 totals 11 residues. Deletions cut 4 bases from V and 7 bases from J, with 8 bases between. CDR3 protein: CSAIKPNEQFF. DNA for the CDR3: TGCAGTGCTATAAAGCCAAATGAGCAGTTCTTC.